This TCR beta chain was obtained from a study of cytomegalovirus exposure and HLA in healthy donors (dated by TCRdb to 2017 to 2019). Study-level background: According to an earlier analysis of 587 of the donors, 150 million to 200 million T cells yielded approximately 120 million unique TCR beta sequences and about 300 Gb of sequence data. Donor age, sex, ethnicity and CMV serostatus were compiled together with the repertoire data. An early release that covered 500 to 800 HLA-typed donors contained 250 to 350 gigabases of sequencing data and roughly 84 million unique TCR sequences. Across under 500 genotyped donors of the cohort, an average of about 200,000 unique TCR beta nucleotide sequences per donor were sequenced, and about a sixth of those sequences were non-productive. The number of donors typed differed by locus, with roughly 620-630 for A, B, C, DRB1 and DQB1, roughly 520 for DQA1, some 570 for DPA1, and 400 to 490 for DPB1. Of the roughly 410 genotyped donors, 75% to 85% were placed in the genetic ancestry cluster associated with self-reported Caucasian donors. Besides the first cohort of roughly 700 subjects, a separate validation cohort made up of 95 to 150 different subjects was used. A later genetic analysis took genome-wide SNP genotypes for about 55% of the 666 donors and used that subset as a discovery cohort. HLA typing included class I and class II loci at four-digit resolution. An earlier analysis of around 580 of the donors used high-throughput TCR beta sequencing to judge whether each TCR beta V gene segment behaved as functional or pseudogenic. Because of strong linkage in the cohort, roughly five DR-DQ haplotypes were treated as single units for association and clustering. The study used immunosequencing to profile the T cell repertoires of about 670 subjects and linked those repertoires to cytomegalovirus serostatus. A later analysis re-examined previously published TCR beta repertoires from more than 550 donors and added high-resolution HLA genotyping to investigate patterns of TCR occurrence. Rather than drawing on any new phenotypic data, the later analysis identified candidate immune exposures from TCR beta sequences and the way those sequences occurred across donors. The study was designed to test whether signatures of past pathogen exposure could be identified by cataloging public T cell receptors. The study combined high-throughput TCR immunosequencing, statistical association of individual TCRs with disease status, and machine learning to predict cytomegalovirus infection status. All discovery cohort repertoires had been generated using a single sequencing platform. General study outcomes and caveats: Because HLA typing was missing for some donors at each locus, association tests included only the typed subset. It was suggested by the authors that the approach could potentially be generalized to other disease states and immunological phenotypes. A group of highly shared sequence variants was considered likely to be a technical artifact of the sequencing pipeline. Most CMV-associated TCR beta chains appeared to be HLA-restricted in a later analysis, and the HLA associations seemed to be driven largely by CMV exposure. In this cohort, only TCR beta chains were sequenced, and detectable features were limited by the absence of alpha or paired-chain data. Several of the top co-occurrence clusters appeared to be linked to parvovirus B19, influenza, CMV and Epstein-Barr virus, according to a later analysis. According to a later genetic analysis, donors in an Asian-associated ancestry cluster had fewer N-insertions in productive TCRs than the approximately 630-donor mean. Cytomegalovirus status was reported to be diagnosed by the classifier with high specificity and sensitivity in both the original and validation cohorts. A further reported finding was that TCR beta sequences accurately predicted the HLA-A and HLA-B alleles for most subjects in the first cohort. When HLA alleles, especially DR and DQ, strongly co-occurred, attributing TCR associations to individual alleles was difficult. An association between a missense DCLRE1C variant and V-gene and J-gene trimming of TCR beta chains was found in a later genetic analysis and replicated in an independent cohort. A later analysis found that TCR association rates varied across HLA loci, with DRB1 alleles showing the most associated TCRs and HLA-C alleles the fewest. In an earlier analysis of approximately 590 of the donors, most TCR beta V segments appeared in productive rearrangements about 87% or about 30% of the time, broadly matching IMGT annotations. For the cohort, immune exposure information was limited to CMV serostatus. The earlier analysis of some 540 of the donors excluded some 15 rarely observed V segments, including chromosome 9 orphons, because counts were too low. Correlated functional status among segregating V segments might be attributable to linkage disequilibrium, but an unknown experimental factor could not be ruled out. Because the 87-base-pair reads could not distinguish some IMGT-functional V segments, including TRBV6-2 and TRBV6-3, those segments were excluded. Roughly uniform sequencing depth across donors was assumed in presence/absence analyses, although this assumption may not hold. In a later analysis, HLA-associated TCR beta chains were found to be more clonally expanded and to have lower generation probabilities than equally common non-associated chains. Most TCR sequences were observed very rarely across donors, whereas some public TCRs were present in many individuals. At a false discovery rate of 0.05, a later analysis linked 15,000 to 20,000 TCR beta sequences to specific HLA alleles. In the study, approximately 150 TCR beta chains were listed as associated with cytomegalovirus. In vitro tests confirmed that a few of the cytomegalovirus-associated TCR beta chains recognize cytomegalovirus antigens.

In total, 500 to 700 healthy bone marrow donors made up the cohort. At the time of sampling, all cohort members were nominally healthy, though unrecorded immune exposures were likely present. The donor was CMV seropositive and belonged to the group of some 290 seropositive cohort members. Each donor provided a peripheral blood sample, and peripheral blood mononuclear cells were used for TCR beta sequencing. The Qiagen DNeasy Blood Extraction Kit was used to extract genomic DNA from the blood cell samples. Clipping removes 3 bases from V and 5 bases from J, with 5 as the unmatched junction base count. CDR1 and CDR2 were assigned from the germline V gene as SGHTA and FQGNSA. Inclusive of the bounding cysteine and phenylalanine, the CDR3 is 14 residues long. The kept DNA is CDR3 alone, 42 bases in frame from the first base. Preparation of the library involved the immunoSEQ multiplex PCR assay. A mixture of 60 forward primers for TCR Vbeta segments and 13 reverse primers for TCR Jbeta segments was used in the multiplex PCR. Amplification of the CDR3 region of rearranged TCR beta genes was performed with a multiplex PCR assay on genomic DNA. The amplified TCR beta libraries were sequenced on the Illumina HiSeq System as 87-base-pair reads. From the authors' description of their analysis: A later analysis tallied 80 million to 95 million unique TCR beta chains across the 666 repertoires, and some 10 million of those chains were shared by two or more donors. Raw reads were error-corrected and collapsed into unique sequences by a nearest-neighbor algorithm in which closely related sequences were merged to remove PCR and sequencing errors. To assign V, D and J gene segments, CDR3 sequences were aligned to IMGT reference sequences. Each retained sequence needed at least a six-nucleotide match to both a V gene segment and a J gene segment. A rearrangement counted as productive if the CDR3 had no stop codons and remained in frame with V and J, and every other rearrangement counted as non-productive. Following IMGT convention, CDR3 was defined as the stretch from the second conserved V-encoded cysteine up to the conserved J-encoded phenylalanine. In an earlier analysis of 500 to 650 of the donors, sequences lacking an unambiguous match to a single V gene segment were excluded. In an earlier analysis of a few hundred of the donors, V segments were called functional above 56.7% productive rearrangements and were called segregating when the between-donor standard deviation exceeded 5%. A statistical classification framework was built for diagnosing cytomegalovirus status from the catalog of TCR beta chain sequences. In a later analysis, TCR nucleotide sequences were compared against IMGT/GENE-DB human TR gene sequences so that V and J genes could be assigned. In a later analysis, CDR3 sequences and most-parsimonious VDJ recombination scenarios were assigned using the TCRdist pipeline. In a later analysis, every TCR beta chain was defined by the combination of its CDR3 amino acid sequence and its V-gene family, and reads without a unique V-gene family were dropped. To address suspected cross-contamination and a sequencing artifact, a later analysis removed 450 to 700 highly shared, low-generation-probability nucleotide sequences. In a later analysis, a clonal expansion index was calculated for each public chain from normalized within-repertoire ranks of inferred template counts. In a later analysis, generation probabilities were computed using a VDJ recombination model fitted to out-of-frame rearrangements, and the results were checked against IGoR. In a later analysis, hypergeometric tests were used to score TCR-TCR, TCR-HLA and TCR-CMV co-occurrence, with a repertoire-size bias correction applied to TCR pairs. In a later analysis, false discovery rates were estimated by permuting HLA or CMV assignments 20 times. In a later analysis, co-occurring TCRs were grouped using DBSCAN, with TCRdist sequence similarity added in when clustering inside HLA-allele-positive subsets. Co-occurrence clustering excluded repertoires with fewer than 30,000 or more than 120,000 public chains, plus five with anomalous nucleotide sharing. Here the immuneACCESS table is served through TCRdb, limited to in-frame sequences with V and J called. Missing clones are a known gap in these copies; in checked studies unresolved V genes cover under half, and the rest lacks a known reason. V, J and clone size were drawn from that table, and D and trimming were deduced from the DNA. The sample yields 80,000 to 130,000 clones; under 80% were counted once. Over 4% of the sample is in the top ten clones.

The table lists this clone with a few counts. No cognate antigen has been identified for it. Per-base qualities were not stored, and no clone one base away is much larger. Sequenced: PBMCs. The receptor was derived from a woman under 30 in good health and CMV-seropositive. The V and J segments used are TRBV7-2 and TRBJ1-2, and 8 junction bases match TRBD1. The base sequence is TGTGCCAGCAGCTTTTACCAGGGGGCGTATGGCTACACCTTC. This codes for CASSFYQGAYGYTF.